A few counts support the clone carrying this TCR beta chain. The data were obtained in a study of T cell responses to AZD1222 COVID-19 vaccine. Profiled with immunoSEQ multiplex PCR; TCRdb holds only in-frame clones, not every one. Among 120,000 or so clones listed, approximately 90% were seen once. Germline V gene sequence: CDR1 LNHDA, CDR2 SQIVND (reference sequence). The CDR3 is 14 residues long. Trimming took 10 bases from V and 2 from J, leaving 16 bases between them. The clonotype originates from an adult in good health. The sample consisted of peripheral blood, taken on day 0 of AZD1222 vaccination. The genes are TRBV19 and TRBJ2-3, with a possible D match to TRBD1 (6 bases). CDR3 region: CATRAGVSTDTQYF. CDR3 DNA: TGTGCCACTCGGGCAGGGGTGTCCACAGATACGCAGTATTTT.